The 21 T cell receptor beta chains listed next were all sequenced from one sample in a study of beta chain features in type 1 diabetes. General study results and limits: Type 1 diabetes patients showed a moderate but significant shortening of TCRB CDR3s in all four CD4+ subsets.

All of the isolated RNA was reverse transcribed, so expressed TCRB transcripts were sequenced. Data came from immunoSEQ multiplex PCR; TCRdb stores just in-frame clones and leaves some out. The table includes 640,000 or so clones, about 14% detected once. The antigens for these receptors are not known. Sequenced sample: naive CD4+ T cells from blood. These receptor sequences come from a young man with type 1 diabetes.

The chain joins TRBV7-9 to TRBJ1-1; the D gene is possibly TRBD1 (6 bases). The V end was cut by 1 base, the J end by 0 bases, with 9 bases between. Germline lookup yields CDR1 SEHNR and CDR2 FQNEAQ (reference sequence). The CDR3 is 15 residues long. CDR3 nucleotide sequence: TGTGCCAGCAGCTTAGGCAGGGGAATGAACACTGAAGCTTTCTTT. It is translated as CASSLGRGMNTEAFF.

The chain links TRBV6-5 to TRBJ2-3; D is uncertain. CDR3 length: 14 amino acids. The germline V gene has CDR1 MNHEY and CDR2 SVGAGI. Trimming removed 7 bases from V and 3 bases from J, with 14 bases in between. Here the CDR3 reads CASKPPWGTDTQYF. The CDR3 DNA reads TGTGCCAGCAAACCCCCTTGGGGAACAGATACGCAGTATTTT.

CDR3 protein: CASTSGGQDTQYF. The CDR3 nucleotides are TGTGCCAGCACCAGCGGGGGGCAAGATACGCAGTATTTT. The chain carries TRBV2 and TRBJ2-3, with 9 bases fitting TRBD2. The CDR3 is 13 residues long. Trimming took 7 bases from V and 5 from J; bases not matched to a gene: 4. Germline V gene lookup returns CDR1 SNHLY and CDR2 FYNNEI. The whole variable domain, remainder taken from reference TRBV2 and TRBJ2-3, is EPEVTQTPSHQVTQMGQEVILRCVPISNHLYFYWYRQILGQKVEFLVSFYNNEISEKSEIFDDQFSVERPDGSNFTLKIRSTKLEDSAMYFCASTSGGQDTQYFGPGTRLTVL.

CDR3 sequence: CASSLGQGGSYNEQFF. CDR3 in DNA: TGTGCCAGCAGCCTGGGACAGGGCGGTTCCTACAATGAGCAGTTCTTC. The V gene is TRBV7-2, the J gene TRBJ2-1; 9 bases map to TRBD1. The CDR3 covers 16 residues. Trimming took 5 bases from V and 1 from J; bases not matched to a gene: 6. Germline V gives CDR1 SGHTA, CDR2 FQGNSA.

The chain uses TRBV7-2 and TRBJ2-6; D gene ambiguous. This CDR3 is built from 15 residues. Trimming shortened V by 4 bases and J by 0 bases, and 7 bases separated the two germline ends. Germline CDR1 SGHTA, CDR2 FQGNSA. The CDR3 DNA reads as TGTGCCAGCAGCTCGACGTTCTCTGGGGCCAACGTCCTGACTTTC. Its protein is CASSSTFSGANVLTF.

This clone appeared a few times. CDR3 sequence: CAWSVQEYGALHF. The CDR3 coding sequence is TGTGCCTGGAGTGTACAGGAGTATGGGGCCCTCCACTTT. The chain recombines TRBV30 with TRBJ1-6, with TRBD1 as a possible D gene (5 bases). The CDR3 consists of 13 residues. In germline, CDR1 is GTSNPN, CDR2 SVGIG (reference sequence). V lost 0 bases and J lost 14, with 14 bases in between.

The chain combines TRBV9 with TRBJ2-7; D remains unclear. The V end was cut by 0 bases, the J end by 6 bases, with 13 bases between. CDR1 is SGDLS and CDR2 is YYNGEE in the germline V gene. The CDR3 is 14 amino acids. The CDR3 DNA is TGTGCCAGCAGCGTAGACCCAGTCTTGGGCGAGCAGTACTTC. Encoded protein: CASSVDPVLGEQYF.

This clone was recorded a few times. J is TRBJ2-5 and V is TRBV28, with D perhaps TRBD1 or TRBD2 (5 bases each). CDR3 length: 13 amino acids. The germline gives CDR1 MDHEN, CDR2 SYDVKM. V was trimmed by 7 bases and J by 0 bases, leaving 9 bases between them. CDR3 DNA sequence: TGTGCCAGCAATTGGGGGAACCAAGAGACCCAGTACTTC. Translation: CASNWGNQETQYF.

This clone was seen only a few times. V and J are TRBV4-3 and TRBJ1-2; D remains ambiguous. Germline CDR1 LGHNA, CDR2 YSLEER. This CDR3 spans 9 amino acids. V dropped 4 bases and J dropped 9 bases, with 3 bases sitting between them. As DNA, the CDR3 is TGCGCCAGCAGCCGTTGCTACACCTTC. It is translated as CASSRCYTF.

The genes are TRBV6-4 and TRBJ1-2; TRBD1 aligns across 7 bases. V shed 0 bases and J 4 bases; nucleotides not matched to a gene: 5. The CDR3 covers 15 residues. CDR1 MRHNA and CDR2 SNTAGT come from the germline V gene. This CDR3 is CASSDSRGGVYGYTF. DNA of the CDR3: TGTGCCAGCAGTGACTCGAGAGGGGGCGTCTATGGCTACACCTTC.

The chain has TRBV27 and TRBJ2-3, with D possibly being TRBD2 (5 bases). The germline gives CDR1 MNHEY, CDR2 SMNVEV (reference sequence). V lost 6 bases, J lost 4 bases, and 11 bases lay in between. The CDR3 loop spans 13 amino acids. The CDR3 reads CASSLPGSDTQYF. The DNA of the CDR3 is TGTGCCAGCAGCCTCCCGGGGTCAGATACGCAGTATTTT.

This clone was detected only a few times. The rearrangement joins TRBV29-1 to TRBJ2-1; TRBD2 matches 8 bases. The CDR3 covers 16 residues. The germline V gene encodes CDR1 SQVTM and CDR2 ANQGSEA. Trimming at V came to 2 bases and at J to 9 bases, leaving 15 bases not matched to a gene. In nucleotides, the CDR3 is TGCAGCGTTGAACCTACGCCGGGACTAGGATGGGGTGAGCAGTTCTTC. The encoded protein is CSVEPTPGLGWGEQFF.

This chain joins TRBV7-9 and TRBJ2-2, with D unclear. V lost 3 bases to trimming and J lost 1 base, with 6 bases between them. This CDR3 is 14 amino acids long. CDR1 is SEHNR, CDR2 FQNEAQ, per germline (reference sequence). CDR3 in DNA: TGTGCCAGCAGCTTTACCAGGAACACCGGGGAGCTGTTTTTT. It codes for CASSFTRNTGELFF.

The rearrangement joins TRBV7-6 to TRBJ2-1; 12 bases align to TRBD2. The CDR3 has 15 amino acids. The V segment lost 5 bases and the J segment 7 bases; nucleotides outside the gene matches: 6. Germline V gene lookup returns CDR1 SGHVS and CDR2 FNYEAQ. CDR3: CASSPLAGGPNEQFF. In DNA, the CDR3 is TGTGCCAGCAGCCCTCTAGCGGGAGGGCCAAATGAGCAGTTCTTC.

The chain joins TRBV9 to TRBJ2-3, with 9 bases fitting TRBD2. Germline-derived CDR1 and CDR2 are SGDLS and YYNGEE. V shed 2 bases and J 0 bases; nucleotides not matched to a gene: 4. The CDR3 is 16 residues long. In nucleotides, the CDR3 is TGTGCCAGCAGCGTCAGCGGGGGGCAAAGCACAGATACGCAGTATTTT. Amino acids: CASSVSGGQSTDTQYF.

The V and J genes are TRBV4-3 and TRBJ2-3; no definite D call. CDR1 is LGHNA and CDR2 is YSLEER in the germline V gene. The CDR3 loop spans 13 amino acids. V was trimmed by 6 bases and J by 1 base, leaving 8 bases between them. CDR3 loop: CASRGRGTDTQYF. The CDR3 region has the DNA TGCGCCAGCAGGGGTCGTGGCACAGATACGCAGTATTTT.

The chain uses TRBV4-3 and TRBJ2-3, with TRBD2 matching 8 bases. This CDR3 has 16 amino acids. Unmatched junction bases numbered 6, after V lost 4 bases and J lost 0 bases. Germline assignment: CDR1 LGHNA and CDR2 YSLEER. CDR3 bases: TGCGCCAGCAGCCGTAATAGCGGGGTTAGCACAGATACGCAGTATTTT. It is translated as CASSRNSGVSTDTQYF.

The chain is built from TRBV15 and TRBJ2-1; D gene ambiguous. V dropped 0 bases and J dropped 0 bases, with 6 bases sitting between them. The CDR3 is made up of 15 amino acids. Germline V gene data show CDR1 as LNHNV and CDR2 as YYDKDF (reference sequence). CDR3 bases: TGTGCCACCAGCAGAGAGTCGGCCTCCTACAATGAGCAGTTCTTC. Translating gives CATSRESASYNEQFF.

This clone was seen a few times. This chain connects TRBV9 to TRBJ2-5; 11 positions agree with TRBD1. V was clipped by 3 bases and J by 4 bases; unmatched bases: 8. There are 16 residues in the CDR3. Per the germline V gene, CDR1 is SGDLS and CDR2 is YYNGEE. The chain's CDR3 is CASSAHGTGGIETQYF. The CDR3 nucleotides read TGTGCCAGCAGCGCGCATGGGACAGGGGGTATAGAGACCCAGTACTTC.

This clone was seen only a few times. The chain employs TRBV6-1 and TRBJ2-5, with unresolved D. CDR1 and CDR2 (germline): MNHNS, SASEGT. Trimming took off 1 base at V and 4 bases at J, with 13 bases between the two ends. The CDR3 extends over 15 amino acids. CDR3 amino acids: CASSEGPPVGETQYF. The CDR3 coding sequence is TGTGCCAGCAGTGAAGGGCCGCCGGTAGGAGAGACCCAGTACTTC.

This clone came up a few times. The V gene is TRBV19, the J gene TRBJ1-1; 9 positions agree with TRBD1. The CDR3 covers 13 residues. The germline CDR1 and CDR2 sequences are LNHDA and SQIVND (reference sequence). V lost 3 bases to trimming and J lost 4 bases; unmatched junction nucleotides: 0. The CDR3 spells CASSMTGGTEAFF. The CDR3 DNA follows: TGTGCCAGTAGTATGACAGGGGGCACTGAAGCTTTCTTT.